Each of the 24 T cell receptor beta chains below was sequenced from the same sample in a study of T cells in Graves' hyperthyroidism and ophthalmopathy. From RNA transcripts, TCR beta CDR3 regions were amplified. Initially, a first-round RT-PCR of the TCR CDR3 employed the HTBI primer set. TCRdb redid the calling of the multiplex PCR reads with MiXCR, one entry per CDR3 protein. The sample includes about 380,000 distinct CDR3 sequences, more than 11% of them seen just once. Sequencing was performed on blood. These receptors came from a woman aged 55-70 years with Graves' hyperthyroidism.

At least ten counts were recorded for this clonotype. The chain has TRBV16 and TRBJ1-5, with D unclear. The CDR3 spans 15 residues. The V and J ends lost 0 bases and 3 bases respectively, with 9 bases between them. Germline V gene lookup returns CDR1 KGHSY and CDR2 FQNENV. CDR3 amino acids: CASSQSEPNNQPQHF. The CDR3 DNA follows: TGTGCCAGCAGCCAATCAGAACCGAACAATCAGCCCCAGCATTTT.

This clonotype has a count of ten or more. The chain links TRBV5-1 to TRBJ2-3, with a tentative D call TRBD2 (6 bases). V was clipped by 4 bases and J by 9 bases, with 12 bases between them. In germline, CDR1 is SGHRS, CDR2 YFSETQ. The CDR3 sequence is 12 residues long. The CDR3 sequence: CASSPGGATQYF. CDR3 nucleotides: TGCGCCAGCAGCCCCGGAGGGGCCACGCAGTATTTT.

This clonotype has ten or more counts. The rearrangement joins TRBV20-1 to TRBJ2-7; D may correspond to TRBD1 or TRBD2 (7 bases each). The length of the CDR3 is 15 residues. V gave up 7 bases and J gave up 2 bases, with 21 bases separating them. Germline CDR1 is DFQATT and CDR2 is SNEGSKA (reference sequence). CDR3 residues: CSVLVAGGDPYEQYF. DNA for the CDR3: TGCAGTGTCCTCGTTGCAGGGGGGGACCCCTACGAGCAGTACTTC.

This clonotype was seen many times. The J gene is TRBJ2-7, the V gene TRBV3-1, with TRBD2 identical over 11 bases. Per the germline V gene, CDR1 is LGHDT and CDR2 is YNNKEL (reference sequence). V shed 4 bases, J shed 4 bases, and the junction held 3 bases outside the gene matches. The CDR3 consists of 14 residues. The CDR3 bases are TGTGCCAGCAGCCGCGGGACTAGCGGATACGAGCAGTACTTC. Its translation is CASSRGTSGYEQYF.

The sample holds many counts of this clonotype. The V gene is TRBV11-2, the J gene TRBJ2-1, with 7 bases that match TRBD1. Germline V gene lookup returns CDR1 SGHAT and CDR2 FQNNGV. The CDR3 has 16 amino acids. Unmatched junction bases numbered 13, after V lost 3 bases and J lost 8 bases. This CDR3 is CASSFHLRQGGHEQFF. The DNA of the CDR3 is TGTGCCAGCAGCTTCCACCTCAGACAGGGTGGGCATGAGCAGTTCTTC.

Note on this clonotype: Being one base from a much bigger clone, this may be a read error. V usage is TRBV27 and J usage is TRBJ2-1; 8 bases line up with TRBD2. CDR3 length: 14 amino acids. Germline trimming cut 10 bases from V and 3 bases from J; bases unmatched to any gene: 8. From germline, CDR1 is MNHEY and CDR2 SMNVEV (reference sequence). The CDR3 region is CANRNSGNYNEQFF. The CDR3 DNA follows: TGTGCCAACAGAAATAGCGGGAACTACAATGAGCAGTTCTTC.

This clonotype was observed at least ten times. This sequence joins TRBV3-1 and TRBJ1-4; possible D gene TRBD1, 6 bases. Trimming shortened V by 4 bases and J by 6 bases, and 18 bases separated the two germline ends. The CDR3 is 16 amino acids. Germline CDR1 LGHDT, CDR2 YNNKEL (reference sequence). CDR3 residues: CASSPGQFVGDEKLFF. As DNA, the CDR3 is TGTGCCAGCAGCCCCGGACAGTTTGTGGGGGATGAAAAACTGTTTTTT. Looking up the rest from reference TRBV3-1 and TRBJ1-4 gives the full variable domain: DTAVSQTPKYLVTQMGNDKSIKCEQNLGHDTMYWYKQDSKKFLKIMFSYNNKELIINETVPNRFSPKSPDKAHLNLHINSLELGDSAVYFCASSPGQFVGDEKLFFGSGTQLSVL.

This clonotype was counted at least ten times. V gene TRBV28 combines with J gene TRBJ1-2; D remains ambiguous. V was clipped by 6 bases and J by 6 bases, with 11 bases between them. Per germline, CDR1 MDHEN and CDR2 SYDVKM. This CDR3 is 12 amino acids long. The CDR3 region is CASSTAFDGYTF. CDR3 DNA sequence: TGTGCCAGCAGCACAGCTTTTGATGGCTACACCTTC.

This clonotype was counted at least ten times. V gene TRBV5-6 combines with J gene TRBJ1-2; no reliable D call. V was clipped by 0 bases and J by 5 bases, with 11 bases between them. CDR1 is SGHDT, CDR2 YYEEEE, per germline. The CDR3 covers 14 residues. CDR3 DNA sequence: TGTGCCAGCAGCTTGGGGACGGGTTTTTATGGCTACACCTTC. Amino acid sequence: CASSLGTGFYGYTF.

This clonotype was detected only a few times. CDR3 loop: CASSYSEWGYEQYF. The CDR3 nucleotides are TGTGCCAGCAGTTACTCAGAGTGGGGCTACGAGCAGTACTTC. The V gene is TRBV6-6, the J gene TRBJ2-7; no clear D. The germline V gene has CDR1 MNHNY and CDR2 SVGAGI (reference sequence). The V end lost 0 bases, the J end lost 3 bases, and 9 bases lay between the germline ends. The CDR3 sequence is 14 residues long.

This clonotype was detected ten times or more. CDR3 in DNA: TGTGCCAGCAGCTTAGGGAGCCGGGCCGGGACGAATGGCTACACCTTC. Amino acids: CASSLGSRAGTNGYTF. The chain joins TRBV11-3 to TRBJ1-2, with D possibly being TRBD1 (5 bases). Germline V lookup: CDR1 SGHNT, CDR2 YENEEA. The CDR3 consists of 16 residues. Trimming left V 1 base short and J 6 bases short, with 18 bases between.

The chain carries TRBV10-3 and TRBJ1-5; D uncertain. V was shortened by 0 bases and J by 3 bases, with 6 bases between the two germline ends. The CDR3 contains 14 residues. Germline CDR1 and CDR2: ENHRY and SYGVKD. DNA of the CDR3: TGTGCCATCAGTGAGTCTAGCAACAATCAGCCCCAGCATTTT. Translating gives CAISESSNNQPQHF.

This clonotype was counted only a few times. This chain joins TRBV28 and TRBJ1-4; D ambiguous. Looked up from germline, CDR1 is MDHEN and CDR2 is SYDVKM. The V and J ends lost 6 bases and 2 bases respectively, with 4 bases between them. This CDR3 is 12 amino acids long. DNA for the CDR3: TGTGCCAGCAGGAGGACTAATGAAAAACTGTTTTTT. Protein: CASRRTNEKLFF. Variable domain in full (rest from reference TRBV28 and TRBJ1-4): DVKVTQSSRYLVKRTGEKVFLECVQDMDHENMFWYRQDPGLGLRLIYFSYDVKMKEKGDIPEGYSVSREKKERFSLILESASTNQTSMYLCASRRTNEKLFFGSGTQLSVL.

This clonotype was picked up many times. V is TRBV27 and J is TRBJ2-5; 12 bases line up with TRBD2. Germline CDR1 and CDR2: MNHEY and SMNVEV (reference sequence). V trimming: 2 bases; J trimming: 5 bases; junction bases outside the gene matches: 12. This CDR3 is 18 amino acids long. In DNA, the CDR3 is TGTGCCAGCAGTTTAGGGAAACAAGGACTAGCGGGACGGGAGACCCAGTACTTC. Encoded protein: CASSLGKQGLAGRETQYF.

Details on this clonotype: The junction does not match germline at one end; this may be a read error. The V and J genes are TRBV7-9 and TRBJ2-1; 14 positions agree with TRBD2. This CDR3 has 18 residues. CDR1 SEHNR and CDR2 FQNEAQ come from the germline V gene (reference sequence). Here the CDR3 DNA reads TGCGCCAGCAGCCAAGCCACCAGGACTAGCGGGGGGTACAATGAGCAGTTCTTC. This codes for CASSQATRTSGGYNEQFF. Based on the CDR3 plus reference TRBV7-9 and TRBJ2-1, the full variable domain is DTGVSQNPRHKITKRGQNVTFRCDPISEHNRLYWYRQTLGQGPEFLTYFQNEAQLEKSRLLSDRFSAERPKGSFSTLEIQRTEQGDSAMYLCASSQATRTSGGYNEQFFGPGTRLTVL.

This clonotype occurred a few times. The CDR3 sequence: CASSPGTVPTNEKLFF. The CDR3 DNA follows: TGTGCCAGCAGCCCCGGGACAGTCCCAACTAATGAAAAACTGTTTTTT. V and J are TRBV5-8 and TRBJ1-4; 7 bases agree with TRBD1. V was clipped by 4 bases and J by 0 bases; unmatched bases: 6. The CDR3 is made up of 16 amino acids. CDR1 is SGHTS, CDR2 YDEGEE, per germline.

This clonotype was detected many times. This sequence joins TRBV7-9 and TRBJ2-3; D possibly corresponds to TRBD1 (6 bases). The V and J ends lost 8 bases and 2 bases respectively, with 8 bases between them. The germline CDR1 and CDR2 sequences are SEHNR and FQNEAQ (reference sequence). This CDR3 is built from 12 residues. CDR3 residues: CASGQNTDTQYF. The CDR3 nucleotides are TGTGCCAGCGGACAGAACACAGATACGCAGTATTTT.

The rearrangement joins TRBV3-1 to TRBJ2-1, with TRBD2 identical over 8 bases. This CDR3 comprises 14 residues. Germline loops: CDR1 LGHDT, CDR2 YNNKEL (reference sequence). V lost 3 bases and J lost 9; bases outside the gene matches: 7. As DNA, the CDR3 is TGTGCCAGCAGCCACGGGGGGGGCCCGGCTGAGCAGTTCTTC. This encodes CASSHGGGPAEQFF.

This clonotype appeared a few times. V and J are TRBV3-1 and TRBJ1-3, with a weak D call TRBD1 (5 bases). CDR3 size: 15 residues. Between the trimmed V and J ends, which lost 0 bases and 6 bases, there was a span of 12 bases. Germline loops: CDR1 LGHDT, CDR2 YNNKEL (reference sequence). In nucleotides, the CDR3 is TGTGCCAGCAGCCAAGAAGGGGTGGCCGAAAACACCATATATTTT. Amino acids: CASSQEGVAENTIYF. Full variable domain (outside the CDR3, taken from reference TRBV3-1 and TRBJ1-3): DTAVSQTPKYLVTQMGNDKSIKCEQNLGHDTMYWYKQDSKKFLKIMFSYNNKELIINETVPNRFSPKSPDKAHLNLHINSLELGDSAVYFCASSQEGVAENTIYFGEGSWLTVV.

This clonotype was picked up many times. V is TRBV19 and J is TRBJ1-5, with D possibly matching TRBD1 (6 bases). The CDR3 runs to 15 residues. V lost 6 bases, J lost 0 bases, and 12 bases lay in between. Per the germline V gene, CDR1 is LNHDA and CDR2 is SQIVND (reference sequence). In nucleotides, the CDR3 is TGTGCCAGTAGGGTGGACAGATTTAGCAATCAGCCCCAGCATTTT. Translating it yields CASRVDRFSNQPQHF.

This clonotype was seen repeatedly, ten times or more. V and J are TRBV28 and TRBJ2-5, with D hard to call. The CDR3 runs 15 residues. CDR1 is MDHEN, CDR2 SYDVKM, per germline. V lost 3 bases, J lost 2 bases, and 13 bases lay in between. The CDR3 region has the DNA TGTGCCAGCAGTTTTTCGTTCAACCTACAAGAGACCCAGTACTTC. Its protein product is CASSFSFNLQETQYF.

To note about this clonotype: A much larger clone is a single base away; this may be a read error. This chain joins TRBV3-1 and TRBJ2-3; no definite D call. Germline lookup yields CDR1 LGHDT and CDR2 YNNKEL (reference sequence). V was trimmed by 7 bases and J by 4 bases, leaving 12 bases between them. This CDR3 spans 13 amino acids. DNA of the CDR3: TGTGCCAGCACCACGATCCCGGCAGATACGCAGTATTTT. This sequence encodes CASTTIPADTQYF.

This clonotype occurred many times. The chain is built from TRBV20-1 and TRBJ2-1, with a tentative D call TRBD2 (5 bases). The CDR3 extends over 12 amino acids. Germline assignment: CDR1 DFQATT and CDR2 SNEGSKA (reference sequence). Between the trimmed V and J ends, which lost 6 bases and 1 base, there was a span of 7 bases. The CDR3 here is CSAQRSYNEQFF. Here the CDR3 DNA reads TGCAGTGCCCAGCGGTCCTACAATGAGCAGTTCTTC.

This clonotype has a count of ten or more. V usage is TRBV12-3 or TRBV12-4 and J usage is TRBJ2-7; TRBD2 might be the D (5 bases). V lost 8 bases and J lost 3, with 17 bases in between. CDR3 size: 14 residues. CDR3 loop: CASSEEGAGYEQYF. The CDR3 coding sequence is TGTGCCAGCTCTGAAGAGGGTGCGGGCTACGAGCAGTACTTC.